This T cell receptor (beta chain) was identified in a study of response to subunit inactivated influenza vaccine. The CDR3 covers 16 residues. The V gene end was trimmed by 4 bases and the J gene end by 1 base; junction bases not matched to a gene: 10. The germline V gene encodes CDR1 LGHDT and CDR2 YNNKEL (reference sequence). TCRdb processed the RT-PCR reads anew with MiXCR; each CDR3 protein has one entry. The sample comprises 150,000 to 200,000 distinct CDR3 sequences, 11% of which are singletons, and roughly 12% rests with the top ten. This clonotype was recorded at least ten times. V is TRBV3-1 and J is TRBJ2-7; TRBD1 agrees at 7 bases. The clonotype comes from a man over 45 who received an inactivated influenza vaccine. The starting material was non-naive T cells sorted from PBMCs, obtained around seven weeks after vaccination. CDR3 sequence: CASSPSNKDRSYEQYF. The CDR3 DNA follows: TGTGCCAGCAGCCCCTCAAACAAGGACAGGTCCTACGAGCAGTACTTC.